This TCR beta chain was captured in a study of cytomegalovirus exposure and HLA in healthy donors (dated by TCRdb to 2016 to 2017). With regard to the full study: An earlier analysis of 550 to 700 of the donors reported more than 250 Gb of sequence data and approximately 110 million unique TCR beta sequences from 150 million to 200 million T cells. Roughly 300 gigabases of sequencing data and approximately 91 million unique TCR sequences made up an early release that covered over 550 HLA-typed donors. The genetic ancestry cluster associated with self-reported Caucasian donors included over 65% of the 398 genotyped donors. The study was designed to test whether signatures of past pathogen exposure could be identified by cataloging public T cell receptors. The T cell repertoires of 670 or so subjects were profiled by immunosequencing and related to cytomegalovirus serostatus. Along with the roughly 670-subject first cohort, a separate validation cohort of around 120 different subjects was used. To predict cytomegalovirus infection status, the study brought together high-throughput TCR immunosequencing, statistical association of individual TCRs with disease status, and machine learning. In a later analysis, previously published TCR beta repertoires from hundreds of donors were re-analyzed and high-resolution HLA genotyping was added so that TCR occurrence patterns could be studied. The later analysis used no new phenotypic data to find candidate immune exposures, relying instead on TCR beta sequences and their occurrence across donors. An earlier analysis of several hundred of the donors applied high-throughput TCR beta sequencing to assess whether each TCR beta V gene segment acted as functional or pseudogenic. Donor age, sex, ethnicity and CMV serostatus were compiled together with the repertoire data. Genome-wide SNP genotypes for about 65% of the 666 donors were used in a later genetic analysis, which treated that subset as a discovery cohort. All discovery cohort repertoires had been generated using a single sequencing platform. HLA typing included class I and class II loci at four-digit resolution. The number of typed donors differed by locus: about 620-630 for A, B, C, DRB1 and DQB1; approximately 530 for DQA1; around 610 for DPA1; and about 450 for DPB1. Because of strong linkage in the cohort, roughly five DR-DQ haplotypes were treated as single units for association and clustering. Among a few hundred genotyped donors of the cohort, an average of 235,054 unique TCR beta nucleotide sequences were sequenced per donor, roughly 20% of them non-productive.

Findings and caveats that apply to the study as a whole: In an earlier analysis of over 550 of the donors, most TCR beta V segments were observed in productive rearrangements about 90% or about 30% of the time, broadly matching IMGT annotations. Cytomegalovirus status was reported to be diagnosed by the classifier with high specificity and sensitivity in both the original and validation cohorts. In a later genetic analysis, fewer N-insertions in productive TCRs were reported among donors in an Asian-associated ancestry cluster than the roughly 700-donor mean. Some IMGT-functional V segments, including TRBV6-2 and TRBV6-3, could not be told apart with the 87-base-pair reads, so those segments were excluded. A later analysis found that TCR association rates varied across HLA loci, with DRB1 alleles showing the most associated TCRs and HLA-C alleles the fewest. Because counts were too low, 15 to 20 rarely observed V segments, including chromosome 9 orphons, were excluded from the earlier analysis of 587 of the donors. Three of the identified cytomegalovirus-associated TCR beta chains were confirmed in vitro to be specific for cytomegalovirus antigens. It was suggested by the authors that the approach could potentially be generalized to other disease states and immunological phenotypes. In a later analysis, HLA-associated TCR beta chains showed more clonal expansion and lower generation probabilities than non-associated chains that were equally common. A group of highly shared sequence variants was considered likely to be a technical artifact of the sequencing pipeline. While some public TCRs were present in many individuals, most TCR sequences turned up only very rarely across donors. Linkage disequilibrium might explain the correlated functional status among segregating V segments, but an unknown experimental factor could not be excluded. In this cohort, only TCR beta chains were sequenced, and detectable features were limited by the absence of alpha or paired-chain data. The study gave a list of about 150 TCR beta chains associated with cytomegalovirus. Specific HLA alleles were associated with 16,951 TCR beta sequences at a false discovery rate of 0.05 in a later analysis. A further reported finding was that TCR beta sequences accurately predicted the HLA-A and HLA-B alleles for most subjects in the first cohort. When HLA alleles, especially DR and DQ, strongly co-occurred, TCR associations were difficult to assign to individual alleles. V-gene and J-gene trimming of TCR beta chains was associated with a missense DCLRE1C variant in a later genetic analysis, and the association was replicated in an independent cohort. The only immune exposure information available for the cohort was CMV serostatus. A later analysis found that most CMV-associated TCR beta chains appeared HLA-restricted, with HLA associations seemingly driven largely by CMV exposure. According to a later analysis, parvovirus B19, influenza, CMV and Epstein-Barr virus appeared linked to several top co-occurrence clusters. Because HLA typing was unavailable for some donors at each locus, only the typed subset was used in association tests. Roughly uniform sequencing depth across donors was assumed in presence/absence analyses, although this assumption may not hold.

The cohort consisted of hundreds of healthy bone marrow donors. At the time of sampling, every cohort member was nominally healthy, though immune exposures that went unrecorded were likely present. The donor was CMV seronegative and belonged to the group of around 350 seronegative cohort members. A peripheral blood sample was provided by each donor, and peripheral blood mononuclear cells were used for TCR beta sequencing. The Qiagen DNeasy Blood Extraction Kit was used to extract genomic DNA from the blood cell samples. The CDR3 has 16 amino acids, counting the end cysteine and phenylalanine. CDR3 DNA is the only sequence kept; it has 48 bases, read in frame from the first base. CDR1 and CDR2 are drawn from the germline V gene: SGHRS, YFSETQ. V is shortened by 1 base, J by 7 bases, and the region joining them spans 15 bases. There are a few counts of this clone. Its specific antigen is unknown. No clone much larger than this one lies a single base away; base qualities are absent.

The method behind the library was the immunoSEQ multiplex PCR assay. For the multiplex PCR, a mixture combining 60 forward primers for TCR Vbeta segments and 13 reverse primers for TCR Jbeta segments was used. The CDR3 region of rearranged TCR beta genes was amplified from genomic DNA with a multiplex PCR assay. Amplified TCR beta libraries were sequenced as 87-base-pair reads on the Illumina HiSeq System. The published analysis was carried out like this. In a later analysis, tens of millions of unique TCR beta chains were counted across the 666 repertoires, and roughly 11 million of these chains were shared by at least two donors. To remove PCR and sequencing errors, raw reads were error-corrected and collapsed into unique sequences using a nearest-neighbor algorithm that merged closely related sequences. Alignment of CDR3 sequences to IMGT reference sequences was used to assign V, D and J gene segments. For a sequence to be retained, at least a six-nucleotide match to both a V gene segment and a J gene segment was required. A rearrangement was called productive if the CDR3 had no stop codons and remained in frame with V and J, and every other rearrangement was called non-productive. Following IMGT convention, CDR3 was defined as the stretch from the second conserved V-encoded cysteine to the conserved J-encoded phenylalanine. Sequences without an unambiguous match to a single V gene segment were excluded from the earlier analysis of 450 to 650 of the donors. In an earlier analysis of several hundred of the donors, V segments were called functional above 56.7% productive rearrangements and were called segregating when the between-donor standard deviation exceeded 5%. A statistical classification framework was built to diagnose cytomegalovirus status from the catalog of TCR beta chain sequences. V and J gene assignment, in a later analysis, came from comparing TCR nucleotide sequences with IMGT/GENE-DB human TR gene sequences. Using the TCRdist pipeline, a later analysis assigned CDR3 sequences along with most-parsimonious VDJ recombination scenarios. In a later analysis, each TCR beta chain was defined by its CDR3 amino acid sequence together with its V-gene family, and reads lacking a unique V-gene family were excluded. In a later analysis, 450 to 600 highly shared, low-generation-probability nucleotide sequences were removed to address suspected cross-contamination and a sequencing artifact. In a later analysis, a clonal expansion index for each public chain was calculated from normalized within-repertoire ranks of inferred template counts. In a later analysis, generation probabilities were computed with a VDJ recombination model fitted to out-of-frame rearrangements, and the resulting probabilities were checked against IGoR. In a later analysis, TCR-TCR, TCR-HLA and TCR-CMV co-occurrence was scored with hypergeometric tests, and a repertoire-size bias correction was applied to TCR pairs. A later analysis estimated false discovery rates by permuting HLA or CMV assignments 20 times. In a later analysis, co-occurring TCRs were grouped with DBSCAN, and TCRdist sequence similarity was added when clustering was performed within HLA-allele-positive subsets. Repertoires with fewer than 30,000 or more than 120,000 public chains, plus five repertoires with anomalous nucleotide sharing, were excluded from co-occurrence clustering. TCRdb's version of the immuneACCESS table is confined to in-frame rearrangements and falls short of the full clone set. An unresolved V gene accounts for under half of the shortfall where checked; the remainder is of unknown origin. Clone size and the V and J calls come from that table; the DNA yielded D and trimming. The sample data list approximately 220,000 clones, and over 65% of these were observed just once. The leading ten clones occupy roughly 0.6% of the sample.

This TCR came from a man aged 18-30 years in good health and CMV-seronegative. This chain joins TRBV5-1 to TRBJ1-6, with no confidently assigned D gene. Sequencing used PBMCs. The CDR3 reads CASSLRAHGENSPLHF. The DNA sequence is TGCGCCAGCAGCTTGAGGGCCCACGGGGAGAATTCACCCCTCCACTTT.